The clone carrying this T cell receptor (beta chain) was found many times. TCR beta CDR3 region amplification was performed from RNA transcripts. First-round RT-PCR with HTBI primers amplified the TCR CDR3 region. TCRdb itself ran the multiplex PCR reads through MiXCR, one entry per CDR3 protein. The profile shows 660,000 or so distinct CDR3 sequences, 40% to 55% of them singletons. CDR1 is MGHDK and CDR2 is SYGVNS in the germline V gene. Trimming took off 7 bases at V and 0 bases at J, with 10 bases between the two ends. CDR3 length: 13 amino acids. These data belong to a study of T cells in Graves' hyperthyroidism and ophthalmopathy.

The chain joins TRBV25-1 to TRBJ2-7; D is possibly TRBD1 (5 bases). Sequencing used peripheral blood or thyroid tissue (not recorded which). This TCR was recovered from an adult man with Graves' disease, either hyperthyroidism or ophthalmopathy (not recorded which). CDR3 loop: CASKDKSSYEQYF. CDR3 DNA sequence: TGTGCCAGCAAGGACAAGAGCTCCTACGAGCAGTACTTC.